This T cell receptor (beta chain) stems from a study of blood T cell repertoires in COVID-19. As for the study in general: Samples of COVID-19 (acute and convalescent) were obtained from the United States, Italy and Spain. Sources were T cells, B-cell-depleted T cells, or PBMCs; the material itself was cDNA or gDNA.

The CDR3 is made up of 16 amino acids. The V gene's germline CDR1 is SNHLY and CDR2 FYNNEI. Trimming took 0 bases from V and 5 from J, leaving 13 bases between them. As processed by the authors: From reference gene primer amplification, estimates of nucleated cell counts were derived. Data came from immunoSEQ multiplex PCR; TCRdb stores just in-frame clones and leaves some out. Clonal size and the V and J genes are those of that table, whereas D and trimming came from the DNA. The sample has about 230,000 clones, 80% to 90% seen once. This sequence was found in a man older than 75 with acute or convalescent COVID-19. Sequenced: peripheral blood. The V gene is TRBV2, the J gene TRBJ1-4; D is unclear. CDR3 nucleotides: TGTGCCAGCAGTGAAGCGATTCAGGCGGGGAATGAAAAACTGTTTTTT. Translated: CASSEAIQAGNEKLFF.